The next 8 T cell receptor beta chains were all read from a single sample in a study of blood T cell repertoires in COVID-19. The data were produced by immunoSEQ multiplex PCR, yet TCRdb's version contains in-frame clones alone and is incomplete. The repertoire has 190,000 or so clones, approximately 90% of them found once; the top ten carry 0.8% to 1%. Sequencing was performed on peripheral blood. The receptors come from a woman younger than 30 who had recovered from COVID-19.

The CDR3 loop is CASSFAETTGSTGDYGYTF. CDR3 nucleotides: TGTGCCAGCAGCTTTGCTGAGACGACAGGATCTACAGGGGACTATGGCTACACCTTC. The chain links TRBV12-1 to TRBJ1-2; the table's D call, TRBD1, was not checked against the DNA. TRBV12-1 is tagged as a pseudogene. The CDR3 is made up of 19 amino acids.

This sequence joins TRBV6-2 or TRBV6-3 and TRBJ2-3; 13 positions match TRBD2. V trimming: 4 bases; J trimming: 0 bases; junction bases outside the gene matches: 7. This CDR3 is 18 amino acids long. Germline loops: CDR1 MNHEY, CDR2 SVGEGT. In DNA, the CDR3 is TGTGCCAGCAGTTCCCTTGGACTAGCGGGGGCCAGCACAGATACGCAGTATTTT. As protein: CASSSLGLAGASTDTQYF.

The chain employs TRBV6-5 and TRBJ1-5, with D unresolved. CDR3 size: 14 residues. The V and J ends lost 0 bases and 5 bases respectively, with 8 bases between them. Germline V lookup: CDR1 MNHEY, CDR2 SVGAGI. The CDR3 DNA is TGTGCCAGCAGTTACTCTTCAGTTTATCAGCCCCAGCATTTT. Amino acids: CASSYSSVYQPQHF.

V and J are TRBV5-1 and TRBJ2-3; D perhaps matches TRBD2 (5 bases). CDR1 SGHRS and CDR2 YFSETQ come from the germline V gene. With 6 bases removed from V and 6 bases from J, the gap between germline ends came to 17 bases. The CDR3 runs to 14 residues. The CDR3 DNA follows: TGCGCCAGCACCAAACTAGTTTCGTCTGATACGCAGTATTTT. Protein: CASTKLVSSDTQYF. Looking up the rest from reference TRBV5-1 and TRBJ2-3 gives the full variable domain: KAGVTQTPRYLIKTRGQQVTLSCSPISGHRSVSWYQQTPGQGLQFLFEYFSETQRNKGNFPGRFSGRQFSNSRSEMNVSTLELGDSALYLCASTKLVSSDTQYFGPGTRLTVL.

The count of this clone is one. The rearrangement uses TRBV10-1 and TRBJ2-7; D might be TRBD1 (6 bases). Germline V lookup: CDR1 WNHNN, CDR2 SYGVQD (reference sequence). The CDR3 has 16 residues. The V end was cut by 7 bases, the J end by 4 bases, with 23 bases between. The CDR3 coding sequence is TGCGCCAGCACCGACGGCCGGACAGCTATTAGTTACGAGCAGTACGTC. This translates into CASTDGRTAISYEQYV.

The V call is TRBV7-2, the J call TRBJ1-5; 9 bases are shared with TRBD1. This CDR3 contains 15 residues. With 5 bases clipped from V and 1 base from J, the junction kept 3 bases outside the gene matches. Germline loops: CDR1 SGHTA, CDR2 FQGNSA. CDR3 loop: CASSNTGGSNQPQHF. CDR3 DNA: TGTGCCAGCAGCAATACAGGGGGCAGCAATCAGCCCCAGCATTTT.

The chain is built from TRBV7-2 and TRBJ2-5, with unresolved D. Germline CDR1 reads SGHTA; CDR2 reads FQGNSA. Trimming took off 5 bases at V and 5 bases at J, with 15 bases between the two ends. The CDR3 is 14 residues long. CDR3 nucleotide sequence: TGTGCCAGCAGCCCCCCCGGCCTAGTGGAGACCCAGTACTTC. Translated, it gives CASSPPGLVETQYF.

CDR3 bases: TGCAGCGTTAGGCAGGGGAACACCGGGGAGCTGTTTTTT. Its protein product is CSVRQGNTGELFF. This chain joins TRBV29-1 and TRBJ2-2; D may be TRBD1 (5 bases). CDR1 and CDR2 from the germline V gene are SQVTM and ANQGSEA. Trimming removed 5 bases at V and 1 base at J, with 8 bases between. The CDR3 consists of 13 residues.